This TCR beta chain was sequenced for a study of Ad26.COV2.S vaccination and SARS-CoV-2 variants. Study-level findings and limits: The placebo group had lower spike-specific TCR breadth than the vaccine recipients did. Vaccine recipients and placebo recipients showed similar non-spike TCR breadth.

The treatment was: about 20 received Ad26.COV2.S at low or high dose, single or two shots; five or six received placebo; per-sample allocation not given. The samples date from day 63 after the first vaccine or placebo injection. The repertoire was sequenced with immunoSEQ multiplex PCR; TCRdb's copy has only in-frame clones and lacks some. Of 350,000 to 500,000 clones listed, about 90% were seen once; the top ten hold approximately 4.3%. V was clipped by 2 bases and J by 3 bases, with 13 bases between them. The CDR3 loop spans 15 amino acids. From germline, CDR1 is MDHEN and CDR2 SYDVKM. For this clone: The target antigen is unknown.

This sample comprised peripheral blood, obtained in a trial of Ad26.COV2.S vaccine versus placebo. The chain uses TRBV28 and TRBJ2-5; D call uncertain. The receptor was derived from a person aged 18-60 years who received the Ad26.COV2.S COVID-19 vaccine or a placebo. The DNA of the CDR3 is TGTGCCAGCAGTTTAAAGTCAGCCCTAAAAGAGACCCAGTACTTC. Its translation is CASSLKSALKETQYF.